These T cell receptor beta chains were read from a single sample in a study of human T cells and chemical hapten exposure. TCRdb recomputed calls from the RACE reads with MiXCR, one row per CDR3 protein. This table has more than 250,000 distinct CDR3 sequences, about 8.1% appearing once. The specimen comprised whole blood, sampled in connection with sensitization to the hapten diphenylcyclopropenone (DPC). These receptors came from a woman aged 40 to 50 with alopecia areata. Some clones in this sample may be carry-over from other donors' samples. CDR3s include the opening cysteine and the closing phenylalanine or tryptophan. D genes are given only for firm matches. Some rows have no size entry. The others give once, few or many, or a class for an expanded clone.

j_call: TRBJ2-7; clone_size: many; v_call: TRBV20-1; d_call: TRBD2; cdr3_nt: TGCAGTGCTAGAGTGGCTAGCGGAACCTACGAGCAGTACTTC; cdr3_aa: CSARVASGTYEQYF
j_call: TRBJ2-7; clone_size: few; v_call: TRBV13; d_call: .; cdr3_nt: TGTGCCAGCAGCTTGCATGAGATCTCCTACGAGCAGTACTTC; cdr3_aa: CASSLHEISYEQYF
j_call: TRBJ2-7; clone_size: .; v_call: TRBV6-5; d_call: .; cdr3_nt: TGTGCCAGCCGGGAGGGGACAGGGCAATACGAGCAGTACTTC; cdr3_aa: CASREGTGQYEQYF
j_call: TRBJ2-1; clone_size: few; v_call: TRBV7-2; d_call: TRBD2; cdr3_nt: TGTGCCAGCAGCCGGCCCCGGTTAGCGGGAGTAACCTACAATGAGCAGTTCTTC; cdr3_aa: CASSRPRLAGVTYNEQFF
j_call: TRBJ2-7; clone_size: .; v_call: TRBV15; d_call: TRBD2; cdr3_nt: TGTGCCACCAGCAGGAAGATTGGACTAGCGGGAGGCGAGCAGTACTTC; cdr3_aa: CATSRKIGLAGGEQYF
j_call: TRBJ2-1; clone_size: .; v_call: TRBV28; d_call: TRBD2; cdr3_nt: TGTGCCAGCGCAACTAGCGGGGGGGCTTCTGAGCAGTTCTTC; cdr3_aa: CASATSGGASEQFF
j_call: TRBJ1-1; clone_size: few; v_call: TRBV10-3; d_call: .; cdr3_nt: TGTGCCATCAGCCAGGACGGGTGGAACACTGAAGCTTTCTTT; cdr3_aa: CAISQDGWNTEAFF
j_call: TRBJ2-1; clone_size: few; v_call: TRBV11-1; d_call: .; cdr3_nt: TGTGCCAGCAGCTTAGAACTAGTCAATGAGCAGTTCTTC; cdr3_aa: CASSLELVNEQFF
j_call: TRBJ2-1; clone_size: many; v_call: TRBV10-3; d_call: TRBD1; cdr3_nt: TGTGCCATCAGTGGAGGACAGGGGAAGGTTAGGGATGAGCAGTTCTTC; cdr3_aa: CAISGGQGKVRDEQFF
j_call: TRBJ2-4; clone_size: few; v_call: TRBV12-2; d_call: .; cdr3_nt: TGTGCAAGTCGCTTACCGCCAGGGAGGGCCAAAAACATTCAGTACTTC; cdr3_aa: CASRLPPGRAKNIQYF
j_call: TRBJ2-3; clone_size: few; v_call: TRBV7-2; d_call: .; cdr3_nt: TGTGCCAGCAGCTCTAATCTGGCAGATACGCAGTATTTT; cdr3_aa: CASSSNLADTQYF
j_call: TRBJ2-7; clone_size: .; v_call: TRBV6-2/TRBV6-3; d_call: TRBD1; cdr3_nt: TGTGCCAGCAGCTCCGGGACAGGGTTCCACGAGCAGTACTTC; cdr3_aa: CASSSGTGFHEQYF
j_call: TRBJ1-1; clone_size: .; v_call: TRBV2; d_call: TRBD1; cdr3_nt: TGTGCCAGCCAGACAGGGGCGAACACTGAAGCTTTCTTT; cdr3_aa: CASQTGANTEAFF
j_call: TRBJ2-5; clone_size: many; v_call: TRBV5-1; d_call: .; cdr3_nt: TGCGCCAGCAGCTTTACGGGACTGCAAGAGACCCAGTACTTC; cdr3_aa: CASSFTGLQETQYF
j_call: TRBJ1-1; clone_size: .; v_call: TRBV28; d_call: .; cdr3_nt: TGTGCCAGCAGTTTAACTTTTGGGGGGAACACTGAAGCTTTCTTT; cdr3_aa: CASSLTFGGNTEAFF
j_call: TRBJ2-1; clone_size: few; v_call: TRBV21-1; d_call: .; cdr3_nt: TGTGCCAGCAGCAAAGCCGGGGCAGTCCAGAGCTCCTACAATGAGCAGTTCTTC; cdr3_aa: CASSKAGAVQSSYNEQFF
j_call: TRBJ2-2; clone_size: .; v_call: TRBV4-3; d_call: TRBD2; cdr3_nt: TGCGCCAGCAGCCAGAAAAATCCGGGACTAAGCAGCGGGGAGCTGTTTTTT; cdr3_aa: CASSQKNPGLSSGELFF
j_call: TRBJ1-4; clone_size: few; v_call: TRBV7-2; d_call: .; cdr3_nt: TGTGCCAGCAGCCTAACAGGACTTATGAACCCTAATGAAAAACTGTTTTTT; cdr3_aa: CASSLTGLMNPNEKLFF
j_call: TRBJ2-6; clone_size: once; v_call: TRBV7-9; d_call: TRBD1; cdr3_nt: TGTGCCAGCAGCTTAAGGAGTGTTTACAGGGGCCTCTCTGGGGCCAACGTCCTGACTTTC; cdr3_aa: CASSLRSVYRGLSGANVLTF
j_call: TRBJ2-1; clone_size: .; v_call: TRBV4-2; d_call: .; cdr3_nt: TGTGCCAGCAGCCCTAATCAACCGGGTAGTGAGCAGTTCTTC; cdr3_aa: CASSPNQPGSEQFF
j_call: TRBJ2-3; clone_size: few; v_call: TRBV12-3/TRBV12-4; d_call: .; cdr3_nt: TGTGCCAGCACCCCTTCGCGAAGGGCGACAGATACGCAGTATTTT; cdr3_aa: CASTPSRRATDTQYF
j_call: TRBJ1-2; clone_size: .; v_call: TRBV9; d_call: .; cdr3_nt: TGTGCCAGCAGCTTCGAGCAGGGTAGAAACTATGGCTACACCTTC; cdr3_aa: CASSFEQGRNYGYTF
j_call: TRBJ2-3; clone_size: many; v_call: TRBV20-1; d_call: .; cdr3_nt: TGCAGTGCTAGAGACCTCGGAGGGGGTGGAGATACGCAGTATTTT; cdr3_aa: CSARDLGGGGDTQYF
j_call: TRBJ2-5; clone_size: .; v_call: TRBV5-1; d_call: TRBD1; cdr3_nt: TGCGCCAGCAGCTGGGGACAGGGCGTTCAAGAGACCCAGTACTTC; cdr3_aa: CASSWGQGVQETQYF
j_call: TRBJ1-4; clone_size: many; v_call: TRBV7-9; d_call: .; cdr3_nt: TGTGCCAGCAGCTTACGGGGGCTAATCCTGTTTTTT; cdr3_aa: CASSLRGLILFF